Detailed here is one T cell receptor (beta chain). What it binds is unknown. Trimming cost V 5 bases and J 0 bases; bases outside gene matches: 13. The CDR3 has 17 amino acids. CDR1 is SGHVS, CDR2 FQNEAQ, per germline. The assay was immunoSEQ multiplex PCR, and TCRdb's table has in-frame clones only and misses some. Of approximately 69,000 clones listed, roughly 90% are singletons. This entry comes from a study of OX40 agonist ivuxolimab in advanced cancers. Study findings and constraints: Partial responders at 0.1-3.0 mg/kg had among the lowest clonal expansion.

The V and J genes are TRBV7-8 and TRBJ2-7; TRBD2 aligns across 7 bases. This material consisted of CD4+ or CD8+ T cells sorted from blood, taken in a trial of the OX40 agonist ivuxolimab. The sequence was obtained from an adult with an advanced solid tumor such as melanoma, head and neck, liver or kidney cancer. The CDR3 here is CASSTRGAGLNSYEQYF. The CDR3 DNA sequence: TGTGCCAGCAGCACAAGGGGCGCGGGACTAAACTCCTACGAGCAGTACTTC.